The 30 T cell receptor beta chains below were found in one sample sequenced in a study of shared clonotypes between healthy human individuals. Naive CD8 cells lacked CD45RO, underwent positive selection for CCR7 and left out terminally differentiated effector memory CD45RA+ cells. Assay: immunoSEQ multiplex PCR; the TCRdb copy retains only in-frame clones and omits some. The profile shows about 2.1 million clones, around 93% of them singletons. Material for sequencing was naive CD8+ T cells from PBMCs. The source is a man between 18 and 29 years old in good health. Some clones in this sample may be carry-over from other donors' samples.

A single count supports this clone. The rearrangement joins TRBV19 to TRBJ2-1; 7 nucleotides line up with TRBD2. V lost 1 base and J lost 8; bases outside the gene matches: 8. This CDR3 is 15 amino acids long. From germline, CDR1 is LNHDA and CDR2 SQIVND (reference sequence). As DNA, the CDR3 is TGTGCCAGTAGTATAGGGGGGGGAGCGCCTTATGAGCAGTTCTTC. Encoded protein: CASSIGGGAPYEQFF.

CDR3 sequence reads: CASSSNRQSCSYEQYF. Written as DNA, the CDR3 is TGTGCCAGCAGCTCAAACCGACAGAGTTGCTCCTACGAGCAGTACTTC. The V and J genes are TRBV7-7 and TRBJ2-7; D possibly corresponds to TRBD1 (5 bases). Germline CDR1 SSHAT, CDR2 FNYEAQ (reference sequence). The CDR3 loop spans 16 amino acids. Trimming took 4 bases from V and 0 from J, leaving 16 bases between them.

The chain combines TRBV6-1 with TRBJ2-7; TRBD2 matches at 8 bases. The CDR3 contains 15 residues. Germline CDR1 is MNHNS and CDR2 is SASEGT. V dropped 4 bases and J dropped 0; count of bases not matched to a gene: 5. The CDR3 protein is CASSVAGTNSYEQYF. CDR3 DNA sequence: TGTGCCAGCAGTGTAGCGGGGACTAACTCCTACGAGCAGTACTTC.

This clone was recorded only once. The chain carries TRBV5-6 and TRBJ2-1; D gene uncertain. Trimming left V 4 bases short and J 3 bases short, with 11 bases between. The CDR3 runs to 14 residues. Germline CDR1 SGHDT, CDR2 YYEEEE. DNA for the CDR3: TGTGCCAGCAGCCTCCAAGGCAGCTACAATGAGCAGTTCTTC. Encoded protein: CASSLQGSYNEQFF.

The V gene is TRBV7-9, the J gene TRBJ1-2, with D perhaps TRBD1 (6 bases). The ends were cut back, 0 bases at V and 0 bases at J, with 8 bases in the middle. The V gene's germline CDR1 is SEHNR and CDR2 FQNEAQ (reference sequence). There are 15 residues in the CDR3. The CDR3 here is CASSLAGHPNYGYTF. CDR3 in DNA: TGTGCCAGCAGCTTAGCGGGACACCCTAACTATGGCTACACCTTC.

A single count supports this clone. The sample carries other DNA sequences with the same CDR3. The chain recombines TRBV9 with TRBJ2-7; D unclear. The length of the CDR3 is 13 residues. Trimming pared 2 bases from V and 2 bases from J, leaving 8 bases between. Germline V lookup: CDR1 SGDLS, CDR2 YYNGEE. DNA of the CDR3: TGTGCCAGCAGCGTGGGGATCGCCTACGAGCAGTACTTC. Protein product: CASSVGIAYEQYF.

Concerning this clone itself: Other DNA sequences in this specimen translate into the identical CDR3. This chain joins TRBV27 and TRBJ2-3, with D possibly being TRBD1 (5 bases). Trimming took off 1 base at V and 0 bases at J, with 11 bases between the two ends. Germline-derived CDR1 and CDR2 are MNHEY and SMNVEV (reference sequence). This CDR3 has 16 amino acids. CDR3 amino acids: CASSLLRTTSTDTQYF. In DNA, the CDR3 is TGTGCCAGCAGTTTATTACGGACAACAAGCACAGATACGCAGTATTTT.

This clone appeared a few times. Other DNA sequences of this sample code for an identical CDR3. The rearrangement uses TRBV7-9 and TRBJ1-1; no clear D. CDR3 size: 13 residues. The V and J ends lost 5 bases and 1 base respectively, with 8 bases between them. Per germline, CDR1 SEHNR and CDR2 FQNEAQ (reference sequence). The CDR3 nucleotides are TGTGCCAGCAGCCCAGCGGGGAACACTGAAGCTTTCTTT. It encodes CASSPAGNTEAFF.

The chain employs TRBV7-9 and TRBJ2-1; D perhaps matches TRBD1 (5 bases). The CDR3 spans 15 residues. Germline V CDR1 and CDR2: SEHNR, FQNEAQ (reference sequence). V was shortened by 1 base and J by 4 bases, with 11 bases between the two germline ends. CDR3 in DNA: TGTGCCAGCAGCTTAGTTGCAGGACAATACAATGAGCAGTTCTTC. It yields the protein CASSLVAGQYNEQFF. The full variable domain, rest sourced from reference TRBV7-9 and TRBJ2-1, is DTGVSQNPRHKITKRGQNVTFRCDPISEHNRLYWYRQTLGQGPEFLTYFQNEAQLEKSRLLSDRFSAERPKGSFSTLEIQRTEQGDSAMYLCASSLVAGQYNEQFFGPGTRLTVL.

V and J are TRBV7-6 and TRBJ2-1; D is tentatively TRBD1 or TRBD2 (5 bases each). CDR1 SGHVS and CDR2 FNYEAQ come from the germline V gene. The V gene lost 4 bases and the J gene lost 5 bases, with 21 bases spanning the gap. The CDR3 totals 17 residues. The CDR3 DNA reads as TGTGCCAGCAGCTCAACGTTTGGGTTAGGGGACCACAATGAGCAGTTCTTC. This sequence encodes CASSSTFGLGDHNEQFF.

The chain carries TRBV7-8 and TRBJ2-1, with D possibly TRBD2 on 5 matching bases. Germline V gives CDR1 SGHVS, CDR2 FQNEAQ. The CDR3 runs to 15 residues. V was pared by 3 bases and J by 5 bases, with 14 bases between. CDR3 region: CASSFGLAVNNEQFF. The CDR3 DNA is TGTGCCAGCAGCTTTGGGCTAGCAGTCAACAATGAGCAGTTCTTC.

This chain joins TRBV7-9 and TRBJ1-2; D unclear. The CDR3 runs 13 residues. From germline, CDR1 is SEHNR and CDR2 FQNEAQ (reference sequence). Trimming cost V 2 bases and J 4 bases, with 8 bases left between them. The CDR3 spells CASSLLTRYGYTF. The CDR3 DNA reads as TGTGCCAGCAGCTTACTTACGCGCTATGGCTACACCTTC.

The chain couples TRBV5-8 to TRBJ2-3; D unresolved. Germline-derived CDR1 and CDR2 are SGHTS and YDEGEE. V lost 0 bases and J lost 0, with 8 bases in between. The CDR3 consists of 15 residues. CDR3 region: CASSLGQKSTDTQYF. The CDR3 DNA reads as TGTGCCAGCAGCTTGGGACAAAAGAGCACAGATACGCAGTATTTT.

The rearrangement uses TRBV4-1 and TRBJ2-2; D gene unclear. The CDR3 contains 16 residues. Germline-derived CDR1 and CDR2 are MGHRA and YSYEKL. V was shortened by 0 bases and J by 5 bases, with 13 bases between the two germline ends. The CDR3, as DNA: TGCGCCAGCAGCCAAGATGGGTTACGGCGGACCGGGGAGCTGTTTTTT. This gives the protein CASSQDGLRRTGELFF.

The chain couples TRBV6-6 to TRBJ2-1, with 10 bases matching TRBD2. Germline CDR1 MNHNY, CDR2 SVGAGI (reference sequence). The CDR3 is 16 residues long. The junction had 14 bases not matched to a gene; V was cut back by 6 bases and J by 9 bases. The CDR3 DNA follows: TGTGCCAGCAGCCCGCTAGCGGGAGCGGCATTTGTTGAGCAGTTCTTC. Its protein product is CASSPLAGAAFVEQFF.

This clone was counted once. The chain uses TRBV27 and TRBJ2-7, with 12 bases identical to TRBD2. CDR1 is MNHEY, CDR2 SMNVEV, per germline (reference sequence). CDR3 length equals 17 residues. V gave up 3 bases and J gave up 8 bases; unmatched junction bases: 14. The CDR3 is CASSFHSPTSGSRKQYF. The CDR3 nucleotides read TGTGCCAGCAGTTTCCACTCCCCGACTAGCGGGAGTAGGAAGCAGTACTTC.

J is TRBJ2-5 and V is TRBV11-1; possible D gene TRBD1, 6 bases. The CDR3 runs 13 residues. The V end lost 6 bases, the J end lost 4 bases, and 12 bases lay between the germline ends. CDR1 SGHAT and CDR2 FQDESV come from the germline V gene (reference sequence). CDR3 DNA: TGTGCCAGCAGTTATACACAGGGAGAGACCCAGTACTTC. Translated: CASSYTQGETQYF.

This clone was seen a handful of times. The same CDR3 is also encoded by other DNA sequences in this sample. This rearrangement joins TRBV28 to TRBJ2-7; 9 bases are a match to TRBD1. From germline, CDR1 is MDHEN and CDR2 SYDVKM. V gave up 5 bases and J gave up 4 bases; unmatched junction bases: 3. The CDR3 runs to 13 residues. CDR3 sequence: CASSPGQGYEQYF. The CDR3 nucleotides read TGTGCCAGCAGTCCGGGACAGGGTTACGAGCAGTACTTC.

The rearrangement joins TRBV27 to TRBJ2-7, with D tentatively TRBD1 (5 bases). Trimming shortened V by 7 bases and J by 5 bases, and 18 bases separated the two germline ends. Germline loops: CDR1 MNHEY, CDR2 SMNVEV (reference sequence). CDR3 size: 14 residues. The CDR3 sequence is CASTPSSWGHEQYF. CDR3 nucleotides: TGTGCCAGCACCCCATCGTCTTGGGGCCACGAGCAGTACTTC.

Notes on this clone: The sample holds other DNA sequences that translate to the same CDR3. The V call is TRBV27, the J call TRBJ2-7; 9 nucleotides line up with TRBD1. CDR3 length: 15 residues. Trimming took 2 bases from V and 5 from J; bases not matched to a gene: 7. CDR1 and CDR2 (germline): MNHEY, SMNVEV (reference sequence). The CDR3 DNA follows: TGTGCCAGCAGTTTAGTAGGGACAGGGAGAAACGAGCAGTACTTC. Translating gives CASSLVGTGRNEQYF.

The J gene is TRBJ2-1, the V gene TRBV5-1; D gene ambiguous. This CDR3 is built from 14 residues. Germline CDR1 is SGHRS and CDR2 is YFSETQ. Trimming cost V 3 bases and J 5 bases, with 12 bases left between them. The CDR3: CASSSLVLNNEQFF. The CDR3 nucleotides are TGCGCCAGCAGCTCCTTAGTATTGAACAATGAGCAGTTCTTC.

The J gene is TRBJ2-7, the V gene TRBV11-2; D gene ambiguous. This CDR3 spans 14 amino acids. Trimming pared 7 bases from V and 2 bases from J, leaving 15 bases between. CDR1 is SGHAT, CDR2 FQNNGV, per germline. CDR3 sequence reads: CASTPWGKTYEQYF. The CDR3 coding sequence is TGTGCCAGCACCCCCTGGGGAAAAACCTACGAGCAGTACTTC.

This clone has a single count. The CDR3 sequence: CASSTRREAGEAFF. The CDR3 DNA sequence: TGTGCCAGCAGCACCCGCCGCGAGGCGGGGGAAGCTTTCTTT. J is TRBJ1-1 and V is TRBV7-9; no clear D. Germline assignment: CDR1 SEHNR and CDR2 FQNEAQ (reference sequence). Trimming stripped 5 bases from V and 8 bases from J, with 18 bases between. The CDR3 sequence is 14 residues long.

This chain links TRBV5-1 with TRBJ2-3; D not certain. This CDR3 comprises 17 residues. Between the trimmed V and J ends, which lost 0 bases and 0 bases, there was a span of 14 bases. Looked up from germline, CDR1 is SGHRS and CDR2 is YFSETQ. This CDR3 is CASSLVWRRDSTDTQYF. The DNA for the CDR3 is TGCGCCAGCAGCTTGGTATGGCGGAGAGATAGCACAGATACGCAGTATTTT.

V and J are TRBV10-3 and TRBJ2-7; 7 nucleotides line up with TRBD2. V shed 3 bases, J shed 0 bases, and the junction held 8 bases outside the gene matches. There are 16 residues in the CDR3. Germline V gene lookup returns CDR1 ENHRY and CDR2 SYGVKD. CDR3 DNA sequence: TGTGCCATCAGTGATTTGGCGGGAGTGGGCTCCTACGAGCAGTACTTC. Its protein product is CAISDLAGVGSYEQYF.

The chain uses TRBV4-2 and TRBJ2-5; perhaps TRBD1 as D (6 bases). The J call may be wrong; the DNA end is better matched by TRBJ2-7. Germline lookup yields CDR1 LGHNA and CDR2 YNFKEQ. The CDR3 length is 14 residues. The CDR3 DNA follows: TGTGCCAGCAGCCAAGCAGGGGCGACCTACGAGCAGTACTTC. Protein product: CASSQAGATYEQYF.

The sample holds one count of this clone. Other DNA variants within this sample encode the same CDR3. V usage is TRBV28 and J usage is TRBJ2-7; D is undetermined. The CDR3 runs to 12 residues. V was pared by 2 bases and J by 4 bases, with 6 bases between. Germline lookup yields CDR1 MDHEN and CDR2 SYDVKM. CDR3 protein: CASSLPSYEQYF. DNA of the CDR3: TGTGCCAGCAGTTTACCGAGTTACGAGCAGTACTTC.

This chain links TRBV7-3 with TRBJ2-7; 7 nucleotides agree with TRBD2. Looked up from germline, CDR1 is SGHTA and CDR2 is FQGTGA. J was trimmed by 3 bases and V by 2 bases; bases with no gene match: 7. CDR3 length: 15 amino acids. The CDR3 sequence: CASSLRASGVYEQYF. CDR3 nucleotide sequence: TGTGCCAGCAGCTTACGGGCTAGCGGAGTCTACGAGCAGTACTTC.

The chain uses TRBV18 and TRBJ2-6; possibly TRBD2 for D (6 bases). Per the germline V gene, CDR1 is KGHSH and CDR2 is LQKENI. The CDR3 sequence is 16 residues long. Between the trimmed V and J ends, which lost 1 base and 0 bases, there was a span of 7 bases. CDR3 sequence (DNA): TGTGCCAGCTCACCACTCGGGGGCTCTGGGGCCAACGTCCTGACTTTC. Translated, it gives CASSPLGGSGANVLTF.

The chain joins TRBV9 to TRBJ1-2, with TRBD1 as a possible D gene (5 bases). The CDR3 sequence is 16 residues long. Germline V gene lookup returns CDR1 SGDLS and CDR2 YYNGEE. Trimming cost V 0 bases and J 7 bases, with 19 bases left between them. In DNA form, the CDR3 reads TGTGCCAGCAGCGTAGCTTCGGGGGATCTAACTGGTGGCTACACCTTC. It encodes CASSVASGDLTGGYTF.